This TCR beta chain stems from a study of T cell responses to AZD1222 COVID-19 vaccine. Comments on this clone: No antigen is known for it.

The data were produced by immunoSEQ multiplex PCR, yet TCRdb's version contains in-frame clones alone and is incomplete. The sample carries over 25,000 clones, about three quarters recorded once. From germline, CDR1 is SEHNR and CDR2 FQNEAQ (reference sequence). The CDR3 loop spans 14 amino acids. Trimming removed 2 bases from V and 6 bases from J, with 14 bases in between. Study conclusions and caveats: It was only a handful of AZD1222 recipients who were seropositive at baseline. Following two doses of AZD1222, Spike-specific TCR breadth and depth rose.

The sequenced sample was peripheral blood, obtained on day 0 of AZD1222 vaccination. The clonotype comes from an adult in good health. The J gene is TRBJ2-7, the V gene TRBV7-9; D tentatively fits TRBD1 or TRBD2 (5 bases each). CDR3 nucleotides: TGTGCCAGCAGCTTACAAGGGGAGTTTGGCGAGCAGTACTTC. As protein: CASSLQGEFGEQYF.